This T cell receptor beta chain was sequenced in a study of cytotoxic CD8 clonotypes in ibrutinib-treated CLL. Study observations and caveats: While tracking circulating CD8+ T-cell counts, baseline clonality exceeded that of age-matched healthy donors. Collection times varied between progressing and sustained-remission patients.

This clone came up once. Its antigen remains unidentified. Target depth was 1 in 200,000 to 1 in 1 million T cells, about 10x per clonotype. Sequenced by immunoSEQ multiplex PCR; TCRdb stores in-frame clones only, minus some. Here the sample spans hundreds of thousands of clones, about three quarters being singletons. The CDR3 totals 15 residues. Germline CDR1 LNHDA, CDR2 SQIVND (reference sequence). Deletions cut 6 bases from V and 2 bases from J, with 13 bases between. This TCR derives from a human donor with chronic lymphocytic leukemia. This specimen was PBMCs, taken after 24 months of ibrutinib treatment. The chain uses TRBV19 and TRBJ2-2, with a possible D match to TRBD1 (6 bases). DNA for the CDR3: TGTGCCAGTAGCTCCCTGGACAGTAACACCGGGGAGCTGTTTTTT. Amino acids: CASSSLDSNTGELFF.